The 29 T cell receptor beta chains below all came from one sample that was sequenced in a study of cytomegalovirus exposure and HLA in healthy donors. A multiplex PCR was run with 60 Vbeta primers and 13 Jbeta primers. TCRdb's table, derived via immunoSEQ multiplex PCR, lists solely in-frame clones and lacks some. The sample comprises about 94,000 clones, over 50% of which are singletons, and 3% to 5% rests with the top ten. Sequences were obtained from PBMCs. These receptor sequences come from a man younger than 45 in good health and CMV-seronegative.

V gene TRBV15 combines with J gene TRBJ1-2, with D unresolved. Per germline, CDR1 LNHNV and CDR2 YYDKDF (reference sequence). V gave up 1 base and J gave up 5 bases, with 11 bases separating them. CDR3 length equals 14 residues. The CDR3 region is CATSRVRGAYGYTF. CDR3 DNA sequence: TGTGCCACCAGCAGAGTGCGGGGAGCTTATGGCTACACCTTC.

This clone was seen more than once but under ten times. This CDR3 reads CASKGEGDYNEQFF. The CDR3 DNA sequence: TGTGCCAGTAAAGGGGAGGGAGACTACAATGAGCAGTTCTTC. The chain combines TRBV19 with TRBJ2-1; 7 bases are a match to TRBD2. Per the germline V gene, CDR1 is LNHDA and CDR2 is SQIVND (reference sequence). The CDR3 sequence is 14 residues long. The V and J ends lost 7 bases and 3 bases, in that order; junction bases with no gene match: 6.

Note on this clone: A read error may account for a junction end that differs from germline. The chain employs TRBV7-3 and TRBJ2-7; 9 nucleotides align to TRBD1. Germline V lookup: CDR1 SGHTA, CDR2 FQGTGA. The CDR3 length is 13 residues. For the CDR3, the DNA is TGTGCCAGCAGCGAGGACCGGGACAGGGAATTTCACTTC. It yields the protein CASSEDRDREFHF.

V gene TRBV7-8 combines with J gene TRBJ1-4, with 7 bases lining up with TRBD1. The CDR3 is 17 residues long. The V segment lost 2 bases and the J segment 0 bases; nucleotides outside the gene matches: 6. Germline V gene data show CDR1 as SGHVS and CDR2 as FQNEAQ. CDR3 sequence: CASSLTGVPATNEKLFF. The CDR3 DNA sequence: TGTGCCAGCAGCTTAACAGGGGTTCCTGCAACTAATGAAAAACTGTTTTTT.

This clone was counted only a few times. J is TRBJ1-2 and V is TRBV19; TRBD1 matches 11 bases. The CDR3 totals 15 residues. The junction had 10 bases not matched to a gene; V was cut back by 6 bases and J by 7 bases. Germline V gene sequence: CDR1 LNHDA, CDR2 SQIVND (reference sequence). As DNA, the CDR3 is TGTGCCAGTAGCAGGCTCCGGACAGGGGGCTTTGGCTACACCTTC. It is translated as CASSRLRTGGFGYTF. The full variable domain, in which reference TRBV19 and TRBJ1-2 provide the parts outside the CDR3, is DGGITQSPKYLFRKEGQNVTLSCEQNLNHDAMYWYRQDPGQGLRLIYYSQIVNDFQKGDIAEGYSVSREKKESFPLTVTSAQKNPTAFYLCASSRLRTGGFGYTFGSGTRLTVV.

The V call is TRBV2, the J call TRBJ2-2, with no clear D. The CDR3 totals 14 residues. Trimming cost V 4 bases and J 2 bases, with 8 bases left between them. The germline V gene has CDR1 SNHLY and CDR2 FYNNEI. The CDR3 spells CASSASVNTGELFF. CDR3 in DNA: TGTGCCAGCAGTGCCTCGGTAAACACCGGGGAGCTGTTTTTT.

The chain recombines TRBV19 with TRBJ1-5; weak D call: TRBD1 (5 bases). Trimming removed 5 bases at V and 5 bases at J, with 10 bases between. The CDR3 has 13 residues. Germline CDR1 is LNHDA and CDR2 is SQIVND (reference sequence). The CDR3 DNA follows: TGTGCCAGTAGTCAGACAGAAGATCAGCCCCAGCATTTT. Its translation: CASSQTEDQPQHF.

This clone was seen more than once but under ten times. The J gene is TRBJ2-5, the V gene TRBV30; D gene uncertain. V dropped 2 bases and J dropped 0 bases, with 10 bases sitting between them. This CDR3 is 14 amino acids long. Germline V gene lookup returns CDR1 GTSNPN and CDR2 SVGIG (reference sequence). This chain's CDR3 is CAWSPDTYQETQYF. The CDR3 coding sequence is TGTGCCTGGAGTCCCGACACGTACCAAGAGACCCAGTACTTC.

This chain uses TRBV18 with TRBJ2-5; 10 bases line up with TRBD1. The DNA end favors TRBJ2-7, so the J call may be wrong. CDR1 and CDR2 from the germline V gene are KGHSH and LQKENI. This CDR3 is 15 amino acids long. CDR3 DNA: TGTGCCAGCTCAACGGGACAGGGGTTTGTATACGAGCAGTACTTC. Its translation is CASSTGQGFVYEQYF.

The rearrangement joins TRBV10-3 to TRBJ2-3; 11 nucleotides match TRBD1. J was trimmed by 5 bases and V by 6 bases; bases with no gene match: 4. From germline, CDR1 is ENHRY and CDR2 SYGVKD. The CDR3 has 14 residues. For the CDR3, the DNA is TGTGCCATCAGGAGGACAGGGGGCGAAGATACGCAGTATTTT. It translates to CAIRRTGGEDTQYF.

The chain joins TRBV5-1 to TRBJ2-7, with D maybe TRBD1 (5 bases). Germline V gene lookup returns CDR1 SGHRS and CDR2 YFSETQ. CDR3 length: 13 residues. Trimming shortened V by 3 bases and J by 1 base, and 8 bases separated the two germline ends. The CDR3 here is CASSSQGSYEQYF. The CDR3 DNA reads as TGCGCCAGCAGCTCGCAGGGTTCCTACGAGCAGTACTTC.

V usage is TRBV2 and J usage is TRBJ2-1, with 8 bases that match TRBD2. The CDR3 is made up of 13 amino acids. The germline CDR1 and CDR2 sequences are SNHLY and FYNNEI. The junction had 5 bases not matched to a gene; V was cut back by 7 bases and J by 6 bases. The CDR3 DNA reads TGTGCCAGCACTCGACTAGCGAGCAATGAGCAGTTCTTC. This sequence encodes CASTRLASNEQFF.

The chain is built from TRBV7-6 and TRBJ2-7; TRBD2 is a possible D gene (6 bases). With 5 bases removed from V and 3 bases from J, the gap between germline ends came to 17 bases. Germline lookup yields CDR1 SGHVS and CDR2 FNYEAQ. The CDR3 extends over 15 amino acids. CDR3 bases: TGTGCCAGCAGCCCACCGGGACTCCCAATCTACGAGCAGTACTTC. This codes for CASSPPGLPIYEQYF. Together with reference TRBV7-6 and TRBJ2-7, the CDR3 gives the full variable domain: GAGVSQSPRYKVTKRGQDVALRCDPISGHVSLYWYRQALGQGPEFLTYFNYEAQQDKSGLPNDRFSAERPEGSISTLTIQRTEQRDSAMYRCASSPPGLPIYEQYFGPGTRLTVT.

This clone was seen a handful of times. CDR3 sequence reads: CASSTREIKSEKLFF. The CDR3, as DNA: TGTGCCAGTAGTACCCGGGAGATCAAAAGCGAAAAACTGTTTTTT. This chain links TRBV19 with TRBJ1-4; D is uncertain. The CDR3 has 15 residues. The germline V gene has CDR1 LNHDA and CDR2 SQIVND (reference sequence). V gave up 4 bases and J gave up 8 bases, with 17 bases separating them.

The chain employs TRBV6-4 and TRBJ2-3; 12 nucleotides line up with TRBD2. This CDR3 spans 16 amino acids. Germline CDR1 is MRHNA and CDR2 is SNTAGT. The V segment lost 2 bases and the J segment 6 bases; nucleotides outside the gene matches: 6. CDR3 residues: CASSDATSGGSDTQYF. The CDR3 nucleotides are TGTGCCAGCAGTGACGCGACTAGCGGGGGTTCGGATACGCAGTATTTT.

This clone appeared once. The germline gene is not matched at one end of the junction; a read error may be the cause. The gene calls are TRBV7-9 and TRBJ2-5, with a tentative D call TRBD1 (5 bases). The CDR3 has 17 amino acids. CDR1 SEHNR and CDR2 FQNEAQ come from the germline V gene (reference sequence). The CDR3 reads CSSRQGQGRAIQETQYF. The CDR3 nucleotides read TGTTCCAGCAGACAAGGTCAAGGCAGGGCAATCCAAGAGACCCAGTACTTC.

The chain carries TRBV20-1 and TRBJ2-1; D unresolved. This CDR3 contains 11 residues. Germline CDR1 DFQATT, CDR2 SNEGSKA (reference sequence). Trimming pared 4 bases from V and 9 bases from J, leaving 10 bases between. CDR3 in DNA: TGCAGTGCTACAGGCCGCCGTGAGCAGTTCTTC. Residues: CSATGRREQFF.

In its sample, this clone was seen a few times. This chain uses TRBV19 with TRBJ1-3; 7 nucleotides line up with TRBD1. Germline loops: CDR1 LNHDA, CDR2 SQIVND (reference sequence). With V trimmed by 6 bases and J by 2 bases, 4 bases remained unmatched. CDR3 size: 14 residues. The DNA for the CDR3 is TGTGCCAGTAGCGCAGGGGGAGCTGGAAACACCATATATTTT. Translated: CASSAGGAGNTIYF. Looking up the rest from reference TRBV19 and TRBJ1-3 gives the full variable domain: DGGITQSPKYLFRKEGQNVTLSCEQNLNHDAMYWYRQDPGQGLRLIYYSQIVNDFQKGDIAEGYSVSREKKESFPLTVTSAQKNPTAFYLCASSAGGAGNTIYFGEGSWLTVV.

This chain links TRBV30 with TRBJ1-5; D remains unclear. The CDR3 length is 14 residues. V was clipped by 1 base and J by 2 bases, with 9 bases between them. Germline V gene sequence: CDR1 GTSNPN, CDR2 SVGIG (reference sequence). The CDR3 protein is CAWSGIGGNQPQHF. In DNA, the CDR3 is TGTGCCTGGAGTGGGATCGGGGGCAATCAGCCCCAGCATTTT.

This CDR3 reads CASSRRSPAGGGSQYF. CDR3 nucleotides: TGTGCCAGCAGCCGCCGCTCACCGGCGGGAGGAGGTTCGCAGTATTTT. This chain joins TRBV5-6 and TRBJ2-3; 8 bases fit TRBD2. The germline V gene encodes CDR1 SGHDT and CDR2 YYEEEE. Trimming took 4 bases from V and 10 from J; bases not matched to a gene: 17. The CDR3 runs to 16 residues.

The rearrangement uses TRBV10-2 and TRBJ2-5; TRBD1 matches at 8 bases. The J call may be in error: the DNA end matches TRBJ2-7 better. The CDR3 is made up of 14 amino acids. Germline V CDR1 and CDR2: WSHSY, SAAADI. CDR3 DNA sequence: TGCGCCAGCAGTGGCACAGGGGGCTCCTACGAGCAGTACTTC. This codes for CASSGTGGSYEQYF.

The chain is built from TRBV7-9 and TRBJ1-4; 7 nucleotides match TRBD1. Germline V gene lookup returns CDR1 SEHNR and CDR2 FQNEAQ (reference sequence). V was clipped by 5 bases and J by 3 bases; unmatched bases: 12. This CDR3 is 17 amino acids long. The CDR3 protein is CASSRRGQGQSNEKLFF. In nucleotides, the CDR3 is TGTGCCAGCAGCCGTAGGGGGCAAGGCCAGTCTAATGAAAAACTGTTTTTT.

The rearrangement joins TRBV6-1 to TRBJ1-5, with 7 bases aligning to TRBD1. CDR1 is MNHNS, CDR2 SASEGT, per germline. Trimming at V came to 6 bases and at J to 6 bases, leaving 8 bases not matched to a gene. CDR3 size: 14 residues. This CDR3 reads CASRGGAWSQPQHF. CDR3 DNA: TGTGCCAGCAGAGGGGGCGCGTGGTCTCAGCCCCAGCATTTT.

V usage is TRBV6-1 and J usage is TRBJ1-4, with D maybe TRBD1 (6 bases). Germline V CDR1 and CDR2: MNHNS, SASEGT. The CDR3 runs to 13 residues. The V and J ends lost 4 bases and 8 bases respectively, with 11 bases between them. CDR3 sequence: CASSVFRGEKLFF. The CDR3 region has the DNA TGTGCCAGCAGTGTCTTCAGGGGAGAAAAACTGTTTTTT.

This chain uses TRBV25-1 with TRBJ1-2, with TRBD1 matching 7 bases. This CDR3 comprises 13 residues. CDR1 MGHDK and CDR2 SYGVNS come from the germline V gene. J lost 4 bases, V lost 4 bases, and 3 bases had no gene match. The CDR3 spells CASSATGFYGYTF. The CDR3 DNA is TGTGCCAGCAGTGCGACAGGGTTCTATGGCTACACCTTC.

V gene TRBV23-1 combines with J gene TRBJ1-2; possibly TRBD1 for D (6 bases). TRBV23-1 is treated as an ORF (open reading frame) with a function not yet certain. V was clipped by 2 bases and J by 8 bases, with 12 bases between them. CDR3 length equals 13 residues. The CDR3 is CASSQTGLRGYTF. DNA of the CDR3: TGCGCCAGCAGTCAAACAGGGCTCAGGGGCTACACCTTC.

As DNA, the CDR3 is TGTGCCAGCAGAGGGACATCCAACACCGGGGAGCTGTTTTTT. This gives the protein CASRGTSNTGELFF. The genes are TRBV6-1 and TRBJ2-2, with a tentative D call TRBD1 (6 bases). The CDR3 runs to 14 residues. Germline CDR1 MNHNS, CDR2 SASEGT. Trimming took off 6 bases at V and 2 bases at J, with 10 bases between the two ends.

This chain connects TRBV6-1 to TRBJ2-1; 8 bases fit TRBD2. The CDR3 covers 15 residues. The germline gives CDR1 MNHNS, CDR2 SASEGT. The junction had 12 bases not matched to a gene; V was cut back by 6 bases and J by 8 bases. In nucleotides, the CDR3 is TGTGCCAGCAGAGGCAAGGTTAGCGGGGTCTATGAGCAGTTCTTC. Translated: CASRGKVSGVYEQFF.

V is TRBV9 and J is TRBJ1-5; 7 positions match TRBD1. CDR3 size: 13 residues. Germline assignment: CDR1 SGDLS and CDR2 YYNGEE. The J segment lost 10 bases and the V segment lost 0 bases, leaving 4 bases of the junction unmatched. CDR3 nucleotides: TGTGCCAGCAGCGTAGAGGGGGCCTTTCCCCAGCATTTT. It codes for CASSVEGAFPQHF.